This T cell receptor beta chain was recovered during a study of T cells in Graves' hyperthyroidism and ophthalmopathy. Study observations and caveats: Ophthalmopathy was model-predicted a median around 6.1 months pre-onset.

Notes on this clonotype: Antigen specificity is unknown.

Deletions cut 4 bases from V and 4 bases from J, with 16 bases between. The CDR3 spans 15 residues. Germline lookup yields CDR1 MNHEY and CDR2 SMNVEV (reference sequence). TCR beta CDR3 sequences were amplified from RNA transcripts. TCR CDR3 regions were first amplified by RT-PCR with HTBI primers. TCRdb analysed the multiplex PCR reads with MiXCR anew, one entry per CDR3 protein. The sample yields 550,000 to 650,000 distinct CDR3 sequences, over 11% seen once. Newly diagnosed hyperthyroidism, duration under 2 months, in patients aged 18 to 65. Blood was obtained at the first hyperthyroidism diagnosis, which preceded any ophthalmopathy symptoms. The authors took PBMCs from 8.5 to 10 ml fresh peripheral blood.

The chain employs TRBV27 and TRBJ2-5, with D possibly TRBD2 on 6 matching bases. Input material: blood. This TCR came from a woman under 40 with Graves' hyperthyroidism that later progressed to Graves' ophthalmopathy. The CDR3, as DNA: TGTGCCAGCAGTTCGGAGGGCAGGCGTAGAGAGACCCAGTACTTC. Translating it yields CASSSEGRRRETQYF.